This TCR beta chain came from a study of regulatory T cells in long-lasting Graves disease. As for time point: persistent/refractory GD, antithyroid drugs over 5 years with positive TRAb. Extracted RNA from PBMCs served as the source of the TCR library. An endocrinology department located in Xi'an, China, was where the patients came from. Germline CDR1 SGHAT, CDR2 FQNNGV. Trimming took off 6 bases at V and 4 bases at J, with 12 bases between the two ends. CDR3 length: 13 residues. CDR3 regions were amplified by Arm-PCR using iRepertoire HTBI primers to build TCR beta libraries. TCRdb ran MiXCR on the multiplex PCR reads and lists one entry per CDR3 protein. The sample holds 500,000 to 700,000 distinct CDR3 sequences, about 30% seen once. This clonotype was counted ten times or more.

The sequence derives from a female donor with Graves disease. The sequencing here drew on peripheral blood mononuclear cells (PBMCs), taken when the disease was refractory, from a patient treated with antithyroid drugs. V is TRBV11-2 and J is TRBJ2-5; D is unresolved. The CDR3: CASSGGVRETQYF. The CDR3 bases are TGTGCCAGCAGTGGTGGGGTAAGAGAGACCCAGTACTTC.